This T cell receptor (beta chain) appears in the sequencing data of a study of regulatory T cells in long-lasting Graves disease. Study-wide findings and caveats: Persistent disease preferred TRBV28, TRBJ1-2 and TRBJ2-5. The TCR repertoire of persistent Graves' patients was less diverse than that of newly diagnosed ones.

As to time point: persistent/refractory GD, antithyroid drugs over 5 years with positive TRAb. From RNA extracted from PBMCs, the TCR library was made. This clonotype was counted many times. The antigen is unknown. The CDR3 extends over 13 amino acids. Between the trimmed V and J ends, which lost 4 bases and 2 bases, there was a span of 9 bases. Looked up from germline, CDR1 is SNHLY and CDR2 is FYNNEI. Construction of TCR beta libraries relied on iRepertoire HTBI primers and on Arm-PCR targeting CDR3 regions. One entry per CDR3 protein, called by TCRdb with MiXCR from the multiplex PCR reads. The sample holds about 420,000 distinct CDR3 sequences, less than 25% seen once.

The receptor was isolated from a female donor with Graves disease. The sequences come from peripheral blood mononuclear cells (PBMCs), collected when the disease was refractory, from a patient treated with antithyroid drugs. J is TRBJ2-7 and V is TRBV2; perhaps TRBD2 as D (6 bases). In DNA form, the CDR3 reads TGTGCCAGCAGTGTGGGGGGACCCTACGAGCAGTACTTC. This sequence encodes CASSVGGPYEQYF. Together with reference TRBV2 and TRBJ2-7, the CDR3 gives the full variable domain: EPEVTQTPSHQVTQMGQEVILRCVPISNHLYFYWYRQILGQKVEFLVSFYNNEISEKSEIFDDQFSVERPDGSNFTLKIRSTKLEDSAMYFCASSVGGPYEQYFGPGTRLTVT.